This T cell receptor beta chain was obtained from a study of shared clonotypes between healthy human individuals. The germline gives CDR1 SGDLS, CDR2 YYNGEE. The length of the CDR3 is 16 residues. Unmatched junction bases numbered 7, after V lost 4 bases and J lost 3 bases. Assay: immunoSEQ multiplex PCR; the TCRdb copy retains only in-frame clones and omits some. The top ten hold 0.3% to 0.45% of the sample, which has around 1.4 million clones, approximately 98.5% seen once. Caucasian adults residing in Nashville, Tennessee made up all the donors. This clone has only one observation. The specimen was naive CD4+ T cells sorted from blood. Subset of the sample: CD45RA+ positively selected. The receptor's source is a man aged 30 to 39 in good health. The gene calls are TRBV9 and TRBJ2-2; the match to TRBD1 covers 9 bases. The CDR3 coding sequence is TGTGCCAGCAGCCCAAGTGGACAGGGGTACACCGGGGAGCTGTTTTTT. Translating gives CASSPSGQGYTGELFF. The variable domain in full, completed from reference TRBV9 and TRBJ2-2, reads DSGVTQTPKHLITATGQRVTLRCSPRSGDLSVYWYQQSLDQGLQFLIQYYNGEERAKGNILERFSAQQFPDLHSELNLSSLELGDSALYFCASSPSGQGYTGELFFGEGSRLTVL.